Presented here are 15 T cell receptor beta chains from one specimen sequenced in a study of T cells in Graves' hyperthyroidism and ophthalmopathy. Amplification targeted TCR beta CDR3 regions from RNA transcripts. TCR CDR3 underwent first-round RT-PCR with the HTBI primer set. From the multiplex PCR reads, TCRdb called clonotypes with MiXCR, one entry per CDR3 protein. The table includes around 60,000 distinct CDR3 sequences, around 50% detected once. The sample comprised blood. The receptor set was obtained from a woman aged 25 to 39 with Graves' ophthalmopathy.

The chain couples TRBV7-9 to TRBJ2-7; no reliable D call. This CDR3 comprises 18 residues. V was shortened by 1 base and J by 5 bases, with 24 bases between the two germline ends. The germline CDR1 and CDR2 sequences are SEHNR and FQNEAQ (reference sequence). The CDR3 here is CASSLVPSVARKHDEQYF. The CDR3 DNA reads TGTGCCAGCAGCTTAGTCCCCTCTGTGGCGAGAAAACACGACGAGCAGTACTTC.

Points on this clonotype: A much larger clone sits a single nucleotide away, making a read error possible. The chain joins TRBV28 to TRBJ1-5; the D gene is possibly TRBD1 (5 bases). Germline V gene sequence: CDR1 MDHEN, CDR2 SYDVKM. This CDR3 is built from 15 residues. V lost 5 bases and J 6 bases, leaving 17 bases between the germline ends. Written as DNA, the CDR3 is TGTGCCAGCAGTCTCCGGGACGGATTCAGTCAGCCCCAGCATTTT. Translating gives CASSLRDGFSQPQHF.

About this clonotype: Likely a read error: the CDR3 ends without its conserved phenylalanine or tryptophan. The DNA is omitted, as the CDR3 cannot be located on it reliably, and the CDR3 follows TCRdb's listing. The chain combines TRBV20-1 with TRBJ2-1; the D call of TRBD1 is as the table states it, not checked on the DNA. The CDR3 length equals 8 residues, ends included. In germline, CDR1 is DFQATT, CDR2 SNEGSKA (reference sequence). CDR3 sequence reads: CSARGPGG.

This clonotype was recorded once. This chain links TRBV7-9 with TRBJ1-1; no definite D call. Germline CDR1 reads SEHNR; CDR2 reads FQNEAQ (reference sequence). The CDR3 sequence is 14 residues long. V was shortened by 8 bases and J by 6 bases, with 19 bases between the two germline ends. The CDR3 DNA reads TGTGCCAGCCCACCGGTAGTCGGGCGGTCTGAAGCTTTCTTT. Residues: CASPPVVGRSEAFF.

The sample holds many counts of this clonotype. This sequence joins TRBV5-8 and TRBJ2-7; the match to TRBD1 covers 10 bases. The CDR3 consists of 15 residues. Trimming removed 5 bases from V and 1 base from J; junction bases left unmatched: 6. Germline-derived CDR1 and CDR2 are SGHTS and YDEGEE. The CDR3 nucleotides read TGTGCCAGCAGTTATCCGGGACAGGGGTCCTACGAGCAGTACTTC. Translating it yields CASSYPGQGSYEQYF.

Details on this clonotype: A much bigger clone sits one base away, suggesting this may be a read error. This chain connects TRBV27 to TRBJ2-7; the D call may be TRBD1 or TRBD2 (5 bases each). This CDR3 contains 15 residues. Germline CDR1 and CDR2: MNHEY and SMNVEV (reference sequence). The V gene lost 6 bases and the J gene lost 2 bases, with 17 bases spanning the gap. The chain's CDR3 is CASRSGRTLPYEQYF. CDR3 in DNA: TGTGCCAGCAGATCGGGACGGACACTTCCCTACGAGCAGTACTTC.

This chain uses TRBV6-5 with TRBJ2-5, with D unclear. This CDR3 is 14 amino acids long. CDR1 and CDR2 (germline): MNHEY, SVGAGI. Between the trimmed V and J ends, which lost 5 bases and 6 bases, there was a span of 16 bases. The CDR3 protein is CASSTPGGRKTQYF. The CDR3 DNA is TGTGCCAGCAGTACACCCGGCGGACGGAAGACCCAGTACTTC.

The chain employs TRBV15 and TRBJ2-1; D remains unclear. V lost 6 bases and J 6 bases, leaving 18 bases between the germline ends. CDR1 is LNHNV and CDR2 is YYDKDF in the germline V gene (reference sequence). The CDR3 runs to 15 residues. This chain's CDR3 is CATRPTDALLNEQFF. CDR3 bases: TGTGCCACCAGACCCACAGATGCCCTACTCAATGAGCAGTTCTTC.

This clonotype has a count of ten or more. The chain combines TRBV7-3 with TRBJ1-2, with TRBD1 identical over 7 bases. Germline V gene sequence: CDR1 SGHTA, CDR2 FQGTGA. The trim removed 1 base at V and 4 bases at J, leaving 6 bases unmatched. The CDR3 length is 15 residues. The DNA for the CDR3 is TGTGCCAGCAGCTTAAATCCAGGGACAGTCTATGGCTACACCTTC. Protein: CASSLNPGTVYGYTF.

This clonotype showed up many times. The chain recombines TRBV11-2 with TRBJ2-7, with TRBD1 matching 7 bases. CDR1 and CDR2 (germline): SGHAT, FQNNGV. This CDR3 comprises 14 residues. Trimming at V came to 0 bases and at J to 7 bases, leaving 6 bases not matched to a gene. The CDR3 DNA is TGTGCCAGCAGCTTAGAGTACAGGGGAAGGGAGCAGTACTTC. Its translation is CASSLEYRGREQYF.

The gene calls are TRBV27 and TRBJ1-1; D ambiguous. This CDR3 is 14 amino acids long. The V end was cut by 2 bases, the J end by 4 bases, with 11 bases between. The germline CDR1 and CDR2 sequences are MNHEY and SMNVEV (reference sequence). DNA for the CDR3: TGTGCCAGCAGTTTAACACCCCGGGGCACTGAAGCTTTCTTT. It translates to CASSLTPRGTEAFF.

This clonotype appeared many times. The rearrangement uses TRBV7-8 and TRBJ1-4, with TRBD1 matching 7 bases. V shed 2 bases and J 7 bases; nucleotides not matched to a gene: 10. The CDR3 runs 16 residues. CDR1 and CDR2 (germline): SGHVS, FQNEAQ. CDR3 bases: TGTGCCAGCAGCTTACAAGGGACAGACCGGAGTGAAAAACTGTTTTTT. This sequence encodes CASSLQGTDRSEKLFF.

This clonotype was recorded only once. The junction departs from germline at one end; a sequencing error may be responsible. The V call is TRBV15, the J call TRBJ1-1; possibly TRBD1 for D (5 bases). This CDR3 spans 12 amino acids. Germline loops: CDR1 LNHNV, CDR2 YYDKDF (reference sequence). CDR3 in amino acids: CATSREWGRACF. The CDR3 DNA is TGTGCCACCAGCAGAGAATGGGGACGCGCTTGCTTT.

On this clonotype itself: A much larger clone differs by one base, so this may be a read error. V usage is TRBV28 and J usage is TRBJ1-2; possibly TRBD1 for D (5 bases). V was trimmed by 5 bases and J by 4 bases, leaving 17 bases between them. From germline, CDR1 is MDHEN and CDR2 SYDVKM. This CDR3 region has 15 residues. DNA of the CDR3: TGTGCCAGCAGTCCACGGGACTCTCCCCCCTATGGCTACACCTTC. It encodes CASSPRDSPPYGYTF.

This clonotype has ten or more counts. The chain links TRBV11-2 to TRBJ1-2; D gene unclear. The CDR3 loop spans 13 amino acids. V gave up 8 bases and J gave up 0 bases, with 10 bases separating them. Looked up from germline, CDR1 is SGHAT and CDR2 is FQNNGV. The CDR3 loop reads CASRRTANYGYTF. For the CDR3, the DNA is TGTGCCAGCCGAAGAACAGCTAACTATGGCTACACCTTC.